This T cell receptor beta chain was recorded in a study of T cells in Graves' hyperthyroidism and ophthalmopathy. The study, taken as a whole, reports: Most expanded thyroid clonotypes above 0.001 also appeared in blood. Ophthalmopathy prediction by the model preceded onset by a median roughly 6 months.

Trimming removed 5 bases at V and 7 bases at J, with 26 bases between. The CDR3 is made up of 18 amino acids. Germline assignment: CDR1 LNHDA and CDR2 SQIVND (reference sequence). This clonotype showed up many times. Its antigen is not known. The source material, RNA transcripts, was used to amplify TCR beta CDR3 regions. The study used the HTBI primer set for a first-round RT-PCR of the TCR CDR3. TCRdb recomputed calls from the multiplex PCR reads with MiXCR, one row per CDR3 protein. The sample has about 570,000 distinct CDR3 sequences; around 46% are singletons. Thyroid ultrasound, orbital computed tomography, clinical symptoms, and serum thyroxine and TRAb underpinned diagnoses.

The sequencing input was peripheral blood or thyroid tissue (not recorded which). J is TRBJ2-2 and V is TRBV19; D might be TRBD1 (6 bases). The TCR comes from an adult woman with Graves' disease, either hyperthyroidism or ophthalmopathy (not recorded which). This CDR3 reads CASSGSERTGRLDGELFF. The CDR3 nucleotides read TGTGCCAGTAGTGGCTCGGAGCGAACAGGGAGATTGGACGGGGAGCTGTTTTTT.